The T cell receptor (beta chain) described here comes from a study of T cell responses to AZD1222 COVID-19 vaccine. General study points: Baseline serostatus was positive in only a handful of AZD1222 recipients. No day 14 peak samples; only post-peak repertoires were characterized.

Of note for this clone: Its antigen is unknown.

The CDR3 contains 16 residues. After removal of 0 bases from V and 5 bases from J, the junction contained 4 bases not matched to a gene. Germline-derived CDR1 and CDR2 are SGHDN and FVKESK. Sequencing was performed with immunoSEQ multiplex PCR; in TCRdb, only in-frame clones are kept and a portion is missing. The sample has 150,000 to 200,000 clones, roughly 94% seen once. The V and J genes are TRBV14 and TRBJ2-2; 9 bases are shared with TRBD1. The starting material was peripheral blood, obtained 28 days after the second AZD1222 dose. This sequence was found in an adult who received the AZD1222 COVID-19 vaccine. This chain's CDR3 is CASSQESGQGTGELFF. CDR3 in DNA: TGTGCCAGCAGCCAAGAGTCAGGACAGGGGACCGGGGAGCTGTTTTTT.